This T cell receptor beta chain came from a study of cytomegalovirus exposure and HLA in healthy donors. Study details: The approximately 120 validation repertoires used the same platform as the 500 to 700 first-cohort repertoires, a later analysis reported.

Of note for this clone: Antigen: not known.

Donors were drawn from the approximately 120-subject validation cohort, separate from the approximately 680-subject first cohort. Whole-study findings and limits: It was confirmed in vitro that a few of the CMV-associated chains were specific for CMV antigens.

Profiled with immunoSEQ multiplex PCR; TCRdb holds only in-frame clones, not every one. The sample yields 170,000 or so clones, around 81% seen once. Germline CDR1 is SEHNR and CDR2 is FQNEAQ (reference sequence). This CDR3 contains 14 residues. The ends lost 6 bases at V and 4 bases at J; junction bases unmatched: 6. The V and J genes are TRBV7-9 and TRBJ2-1; 7 bases line up with TRBD1. The specimen sequenced was PBMCs. This TCR was recovered from a woman aged 18-29 years in good health and CMV-seropositive. The CDR3 nucleotides read TGTGCCAGCAGGCCCGGGACAGAGTACAATGAGCAGTTCTTC. It specifies CASRPGTEYNEQFF. Filled out from reference TRBV7-9 and TRBJ2-1, the complete variable domain reads DTGVSQNPRHKITKRGQNVTFRCDPISEHNRLYWYRQTLGQGPEFLTYFQNEAQLEKSRLLSDRFSAERPKGSFSTLEIQRTEQGDSAMYLCASRPGTEYNEQFFGPGTRLTVL.